A single sample gave rise to the 24 T cell receptor beta chains below, sequenced in a study of PD-1 blockade in classical Hodgkin lymphoma. TCRdb's table, derived via immunoSEQ multiplex PCR, lists solely in-frame clones and lacks some. The sample yields tens of thousands of clones, around 90% seen once. Every patient had relapsed following autologous stem cell transplantation, and cohorts differed in brentuximab vedotin exposure. The sequencing used peripheral blood mononuclear cells (PBMCs), collected at baseline. The receptors shown here come from a human donor with classical Hodgkin lymphoma.

The rearrangement links TRBV28 to TRBJ1-4; 7 bases are shared with TRBD1. The CDR3 is made up of 14 amino acids. The germline V gene encodes CDR1 MDHEN and CDR2 SYDVKM. The V segment lost 6 bases and the J segment 4 bases; nucleotides outside the gene matches: 5. The CDR3: CASRRDSLNEKLFF. The CDR3 DNA follows: TGTGCCAGCAGAAGGGACAGCCTTAATGAAAAACTGTTTTTT.

The chain recombines TRBV27 with TRBJ1-5; 8 bases are shared with TRBD1. This CDR3 comprises 14 residues. V gave up 2 bases and J gave up 6 bases; unmatched junction bases: 3. CDR1 and CDR2 (germline): MNHEY, SMNVEV (reference sequence). The CDR3 loop reads CASSLQGAAQPQHF. Here the CDR3 DNA reads TGTGCCAGCAGTTTACAGGGGGCCGCTCAGCCCCAGCATTTT.

The chain combines TRBV4-3 with TRBJ2-1; D is ambiguous. This CDR3 spans 13 amino acids. Germline V gene data show CDR1 as LGHNA and CDR2 as YSLEER. V lost 9 bases and J 5 bases, leaving 14 bases between the germline ends. The CDR3 region has the DNA TGCGCCAGTGGCTACACAACTGACAATGAGCAGTTCTTC. Amino acid sequence: CASGYTTDNEQFF.

The chain is built from TRBV30 and TRBJ2-5; D is perhaps TRBD1 or TRBD2 (5 bases each). The CDR3 spans 14 residues. Germline V gives CDR1 GTSNPN, CDR2 SVGIG (reference sequence). The germline V and J ends were trimmed by 5 bases and 1 base, with 14 bases remaining between them. The CDR3 nucleotides read TGTGCCTGGGGCCGGGGCCAGAGCCAAGAGACCCAGTACTTC. Its protein product is CAWGRGQSQETQYF.

The J gene is TRBJ2-1, the V gene TRBV19; 8 bases match TRBD1. CDR1 LNHDA and CDR2 SQIVND come from the germline V gene (reference sequence). V trimming: 5 bases; J trimming: 3 bases; junction bases outside the gene matches: 9. CDR3 length: 16 residues. CDR3 sequence: CASSPHPGQGYNEQFF. CDR3 nucleotides: TGTGCCAGTAGTCCCCATCCCGGACAGGGCTACAATGAGCAGTTCTTC.

This chain joins TRBV27 and TRBJ1-5; the match to TRBD1 covers 7 bases. The junction had 3 bases not matched to a gene; V was cut back by 0 bases and J by 1 base. The CDR3 is 16 residues long. The germline V gene has CDR1 MNHEY and CDR2 SMNVEV (reference sequence). The CDR3 region is CASSLSGGQSNQPQHF. The CDR3 DNA sequence: TGTGCCAGCAGTTTATCTGGGGGACAGAGCAATCAGCCCCAGCATTTT.

This clone has just one count. The genes are TRBV7-2 and TRBJ2-6; D possibly uses TRBD1 or TRBD2 (5 bases each). Trimming cost V 5 bases and J 4 bases, with 12 bases left between them. Germline loops: CDR1 SGHTA, CDR2 FQGNSA. The CDR3 totals 15 residues. CDR3 nucleotide sequence: TGTGCCAGCAGCCAGGGCGAGGGGGGGGCCAACGTCCTGACTTTC. Protein: CASSQGEGGANVLTF. The variable domain in full, completed from reference TRBV7-2 and TRBJ2-6, reads GAGVSQSPSNKVTEKGKDVELRCDPISGHTALYWYRQSLGQGLEFLIYFQGNSAPDKSGLPSDRFSAERTGGSVSTLTIQRTQQEDSAVYLCASSQGEGGANVLTFGAGSRLTVL.

The V and J genes are TRBV13 and TRBJ2-2; possibly TRBD1 or TRBD2 for D (5 bases each). CDR3 length equals 14 residues. The V gene's germline CDR1 is PRHDT and CDR2 FYEKMQ (reference sequence). Trimming stripped 3 bases from V and 4 bases from J, with 9 bases between. CDR3 in DNA: TGTGCCAGCAGCTTGGGGCGGGCCACCGGGGAGCTGTTTTTT. The encoded protein is CASSLGRATGELFF.

In DNA, the CDR3 is TGTGCCAGCAGCCAATTTTATGGCGGGGAGCTGTTTTTT. Encoded protein: CASSQFYGGELFF. The chain employs TRBV14 and TRBJ2-2, with D unresolved. Germline CDR1 and CDR2: SGHDN and FVKESK. This CDR3 contains 13 residues. Trimming removed 2 bases at V and 7 bases at J, with 8 bases between.

This rearrangement joins TRBV14 to TRBJ1-1, with D perhaps TRBD1 (5 bases). The CDR3 spans 13 residues. Trimming stripped 6 bases from V and 0 bases from J, with 8 bases between. Germline values: CDR1 SGHDN, CDR2 FVKESK. The CDR3 reads CASRRGLNTEAFF. The CDR3, as DNA: TGTGCCAGCAGGAGGGGATTGAACACTGAAGCTTTCTTT.

The chain links TRBV18 to TRBJ2-5; perhaps TRBD2 as D (5 bases). In germline, CDR1 is KGHSH, CDR2 LQKENI. Trimming removed 3 bases from V and 3 bases from J, with 11 bases in between. The CDR3 loop spans 14 amino acids. The CDR3 protein is CASSPRPGEETQYF. In DNA form, the CDR3 reads TGTGCCAGCTCACCCCGGCCCGGGGAAGAGACCCAGTACTTC.

This clone is a singleton in its sample. The genes are TRBV30 and TRBJ1-1, with a weak D call TRBD1 (6 bases). V shed 2 bases and J shed 11 bases, with 21 bases lying between them. Germline V gene data show CDR1 as GTSNPN and CDR2 as SVGIG (reference sequence). This CDR3 comprises 14 residues. CDR3 loop: CAWSPPNRALEAFF. CDR3 sequence (DNA): TGTGCCTGGAGTCCCCCTAACAGGGCCCTAGAGGCTTTCTTT.

The CDR3 DNA follows: TGCGCCAGCAGCTTGAATCCGGGCGAGCAGTACTTC. Translating gives CASSLNPGEQYF. The J gene is TRBJ2-7, the V gene TRBV5-1, with unresolved D. The germline V and J ends were trimmed by 1 base and 6 bases, with 8 bases remaining between them. The CDR3 has 12 residues. Looked up from germline, CDR1 is SGHRS and CDR2 is YFSETQ.

The chain couples TRBV28 to TRBJ2-5; the D gene is possibly TRBD1 (5 bases). The germline V and J ends were trimmed by 8 bases and 5 bases, with 12 bases remaining between them. CDR1 is MDHEN and CDR2 is SYDVKM in the germline V gene. The CDR3 covers 12 residues. CDR3 in DNA: TGTGCCAGCGGCAGGGTTGGCGAGACCCAGTACTTC. Protein product: CASGRVGETQYF. Drawing the rest from reference TRBV28 and TRBJ2-5, the complete variable domain is DVKVTQSSRYLVKRTGEKVFLECVQDMDHENMFWYRQDPGLGLRLIYFSYDVKMKEKGDIPEGYSVSREKKERFSLILESASTNQTSMYLCASGRVGETQYFGPGTRLLVL.

On this clone: The identical CDR3 is also encoded by other nucleotide sequences in the sample. The chain recombines TRBV30 with TRBJ2-2; no firm D call. Trimming stripped 5 bases from V and 2 bases from J, with 15 bases between. The CDR3 runs to 15 residues. CDR1 is GTSNPN, CDR2 SVGIG, per germline (reference sequence). CDR3 in amino acids: CAWFYSRLNTGELFF. CDR3 coding DNA: TGTGCCTGGTTTTATAGCCGACTTAACACCGGGGAGCTGTTTTTT. Full variable domain (rest looked up from reference TRBV30 and TRBJ2-2): SQTIHQWPATLVQPVGSPLSLECTVEGTSNPNLYWYRQAAGRGLQLLFYSVGIGQISSEVPQNLSASRPQDRQFILSSKKLLLSDSGFYLCAWFYSRLNTGELFFGEGSRLTVL.

This chain uses TRBV9 with TRBJ1-2; D is possibly TRBD1 (6 bases). Germline assignment: CDR1 SGDLS and CDR2 YYNGEE. This CDR3 is 14 amino acids long. Trimming shortened V by 5 bases and J by 6 bases, and 17 bases separated the two germline ends. As DNA, the CDR3 is TGTGCCAGCAGTCTCCGCCGGCCAGGGGATGGCTACACCTTC. Its protein is CASSLRRPGDGYTF.

The J gene is TRBJ1-4, the V gene TRBV28; D not resolved. V was clipped by 5 bases and J by 5 bases, with 9 bases between them. CDR1 and CDR2 (germline): MDHEN, SYDVKM. CDR3 length equals 13 residues. The CDR3 DNA is TGTGCCAGCAGTGGCACTATCAATGAAAAACTGTTTTTT. This translates into CASSGTINEKLFF.

This clone was seen a handful of times. Other DNA sequences in this sample translate to the same CDR3. The chain has TRBV27 and TRBJ2-7, with a weak D call TRBD2 (5 bases). V was shortened by 6 bases and J by 0 bases, with 12 bases between the two germline ends. The CDR3 consists of 14 residues. Looked up from germline, CDR1 is MNHEY and CDR2 is SMNVEV (reference sequence). This CDR3 reads CASSLAGSSYEQYF. CDR3 nucleotides: TGTGCCAGCAGCCTTGCTGGGAGCTCCTACGAGCAGTACTTC.

This clone appeared once. V and J are TRBV2 and TRBJ2-5; perhaps TRBD1 as D (5 bases). V was pared by 5 bases and J by 5 bases, with 18 bases between. This CDR3 region has 15 residues. CDR1 SNHLY and CDR2 FYNNEI come from the germline V gene. Written as DNA, the CDR3 is TGTGCCAGCAGTTCGTTAGGGGCCAAAGGCGAGACCCAGTACTTC. Translated, it gives CASSSLGAKGETQYF. Drawing the rest from reference TRBV2 and TRBJ2-5, the complete variable domain is EPEVTQTPSHQVTQMGQEVILRCVPISNHLYFYWYRQILGQKVEFLVSFYNNEISEKSEIFDDQFSVERPDGSNFTLKIRSTKLEDSAMYFCASSSLGAKGETQYFGPGTRLLVL.

V gene TRBV7-2 combines with J gene TRBJ2-2; 12 positions match TRBD2. The CDR3 is made up of 18 amino acids. The J segment lost 6 bases and the V segment lost 0 bases, leaving 8 bases of the junction unmatched. The V gene's germline CDR1 is SGHTA and CDR2 FQGNSA. CDR3 in DNA: TGTGCCAGCAGCTTAGCGCGGGGACTAGCGGGTTCGTCCGGGGAGCTGTTTTTT. This translates into CASSLARGLAGSSGELFF.

In this sample, this clone turned up once. The chain uses TRBV27 and TRBJ2-7, with TRBD1 identical over 11 bases. Germline values: CDR1 MNHEY, CDR2 SMNVEV (reference sequence). Trimming removed 2 bases from V and 3 bases from J; junction bases left unmatched: 3. The CDR3 consists of 15 residues. This chain's CDR3 is CASSLGGTGGYEQYF. Written as DNA, the CDR3 is TGTGCCAGCAGTTTAGGCGGGACAGGGGGCTACGAGCAGTACTTC.

This chain connects TRBV5-1 to TRBJ2-5, with D perhaps matching TRBD2 (6 bases). Gene TRBJ2-7 matches the end of the DNA better, so the J call may be wrong. Germline V lookup: CDR1 SGHRS, CDR2 YFSETQ. The CDR3 length is 14 residues. CDR3 sequence (DNA): TGCGCCAGCAGCTTGTTCGCGGGAAGCTACGAGCAGTACTTC. As protein: CASSLFAGSYEQYF.

V is TRBV5-1 and J is TRBJ2-1, with 12 bases lining up with TRBD2. This CDR3 contains 17 residues. Germline V CDR1 and CDR2: SGHRS, YFSETQ. After removal of 0 bases from V and 8 bases from J, the junction contained 9 bases not matched to a gene. Here the CDR3 DNA reads TGCGCCAGCAGCTTGGACGCGACTAGCGGGAGTATTGATGAGCAGTTCTTC. This translates into CASSLDATSGSIDEQFF.

This clone was picked up a small number of times. This chain links TRBV7-9 with TRBJ1-1; 10 nucleotides align to TRBD1. J gave up 4 bases and V 6 bases, and 8 bases lay outside the gene matches. The CDR3 runs 15 residues. Germline loops: CDR1 SEHNR, CDR2 FQNEAQ (reference sequence). The CDR3 DNA is TGTGCCAGCAGTCACGGACAGGGGGGTTCCACTGAAGCTTTCTTT. As protein: CASSHGQGGSTEAFF. The full variable domain, with the rest looked up from reference TRBV7-9 and TRBJ1-1, is DTGVSQNPRHKITKRGQNVTFRCDPISEHNRLYWYRQTLGQGPEFLTYFQNEAQLEKSRLLSDRFSAERPKGSFSTLEIQRTEQGDSAMYLCASSHGQGGSTEAFFGQGTRLTVV.